This T cell receptor beta chain was sequenced for a study of PD-1 blockade in mismatch repair-deficient tumors. Clones were read by immunoSEQ multiplex PCR, and TCRdb kept only the in-frame ones, dropping some. The data show more than 90,000 clones, more than 60% seen once. With 9 bases removed from V and 1 base from J, the gap between germline ends came to 14 bases. This CDR3 has 14 residues. Germline CDR1 SGHNT, CDR2 YYREEE (reference sequence). The specimen was peripheral blood, collected about 60 weeks after starting pembrolizumab. This sequence originates from an adult with mismatch repair-deficient cancer. This rearrangement joins TRBV5-4 to TRBJ1-5; D gene ambiguous. Here the CDR3 DNA reads TGTGCCACCAAAGAGGGTGGAAGCAATCAGCCCCAGCATTTT. This codes for CATKEGGSNQPQHF.